The 7 T cell receptor beta chains given below trace back to one sample, sequenced in a study of T-cell reconstitution after alpha-beta-depleted transplantation in children. It was with unique molecular identifiers that the TCRbeta library was prepared. TCRdb fed the PCR reads into MiXCR, producing one record per CDR3 protein. The table shows 300,000 to 350,000 distinct CDR3 sequences, with around 25% occurring only once. This specimen consisted of PBMCs, mostly from graft donor cells, obtained 180 days after TCRalphabeta/CD19-depleted stem cell transplant. These receptors were collected from a male patient between 10 and 17 years old who had a stem cell transplant for acute lymphoblastic leukemia, so the T cells may come from the graft donor.

This clonotype was picked up a small number of times. The J gene is TRBJ2-1, the V gene TRBV5-1; 14 nucleotides match TRBD2. There are 21 residues in the CDR3. The J segment lost 0 bases and the V segment lost 1 base, leaving 12 bases of the junction unmatched. Germline V CDR1 and CDR2: SGHRS, YFSETQ. This CDR3 is CASSLRDLGTSGSFSYNEQFF. The CDR3 DNA is TGCGCCAGCAGCTTGAGGGACCTCGGGACTAGCGGGAGTTTCTCCTACAATGAGCAGTTCTTC.

The chain combines TRBV2 with TRBJ2-1; 7 positions match TRBD2. Germline trimming cut 5 bases from V and 6 bases from J; bases unmatched to any gene: 7. Germline loops: CDR1 SNHLY, CDR2 FYNNEI. The CDR3 loop spans 14 amino acids. CDR3: CASSRLAVFNEQFF. CDR3 DNA sequence: TGTGCCAGCAGTAGACTAGCTGTATTCAATGAGCAGTTCTTC.

This clonotype was found a few times. The rearrangement links TRBV16 to TRBJ2-5; TRBD2 aligns across 9 bases. The CDR3 is 17 amino acids. The J segment lost 2 bases and the V segment lost 0 bases, leaving 7 bases of the junction unmatched. Germline V gives CDR1 KGHSY, CDR2 FQNENV. CDR3 protein: CASSQSIGTSPQETQYF. CDR3 DNA: TGTGCCAGCAGCCAATCGATCGGGACTAGCCCACAAGAGACCCAGTACTTC.

With respect to this clonotype: Its ends do not fully match the called genes, so a read error is possible. The J gene is TRBJ1-2, the V gene TRBV10-3, with no clear D. CDR1 ENHRY and CDR2 SYGVKD come from the germline V gene. CDR3 length: 15 residues. The CDR3 reads CSISRSEPGDYGYTF. The CDR3 coding sequence is TGTTCCATCAGTAGGTCAGAGCCCGGGGACTATGGCTACACCTTC.

The chain recombines TRBV3-1 with TRBJ2-7; 7 positions agree with TRBD1. The CDR3 length is 16 residues. Germline V gene lookup returns CDR1 LGHDT and CDR2 YNNKEL (reference sequence). Unmatched junction bases numbered 9, after V lost 4 bases and J lost 0 bases. CDR3 residues: CASSPGGALSSYEQYF. Written as DNA, the CDR3 is TGTGCCAGCAGCCCAGGGGGAGCGTTGAGCTCCTACGAGCAGTACTTC.

The sample holds a few counts of this clonotype. V and J are TRBV7-3 and TRBJ2-7; tentatively, D is TRBD1 or TRBD2 (6 bases each). The germline CDR1 and CDR2 sequences are SGHTA and FQGTGA. Trimming took 5 bases from V and 2 from J, leaving 16 bases between them. The CDR3 extends over 15 amino acids. CDR3 loop: CASSPRGDPAYEQYF. CDR3 nucleotides: TGTGCCAGCAGCCCTAGGGGGGACCCCGCCTACGAGCAGTACTTC.

This clonotype was seen only a few times. The chain joins TRBV7-2 to TRBJ2-1; TRBD2 is a possible D gene (5 bases). This CDR3 contains 17 residues. Trimming pared 1 base from V and 0 bases from J, leaving 13 bases between. The germline CDR1 and CDR2 sequences are SGHTA and FQGNSA. CDR3 sequence reads: CASSLGHWRSSYNEQFF. CDR3 nucleotide sequence: TGTGCCAGCAGCTTAGGTCACTGGAGGAGCTCCTACAATGAGCAGTTCTTC.